These 15 T cell receptor beta chains share one sample of origin, sequenced in a study of OX40 agonist ivuxolimab in advanced cancers. Sequencing was performed with immunoSEQ multiplex PCR; in TCRdb, only in-frame clones are kept and a portion is missing. The table lists approximately 76,000 clones, about 93% of them singletons. The source was CD4+ or CD8+ T cells sorted from blood, collected in a trial of the OX40 agonist ivuxolimab. The receptors shown here come from an adult with an advanced solid tumor such as melanoma, head and neck, liver or kidney cancer.

This clone has a single count. DNA for the CDR3: TGTGCCAGCAGCCAACGTTTCGCCGGAGCCTACGAGCAGTACTTC. Translating it yields CASSQRFAGAYEQYF. This rearrangement joins TRBV14 to TRBJ2-7; D is uncertain. Germline loops: CDR1 SGHDN, CDR2 FVKESK. CDR3 length: 15 amino acids. The germline V and J ends were trimmed by 2 bases and 2 bases, with 13 bases remaining between them.

The rearrangement uses TRBV30 and TRBJ1-1, with a tentative D call TRBD1 (6 bases). CDR1 and CDR2 (germline): GTSNPN, SVGIG (reference sequence). This CDR3 contains 16 residues. V was shortened by 0 bases and J by 1 base, with 15 bases between the two germline ends. The CDR3 loop reads CAWSVWPGQRNTEAFF. CDR3 sequence (DNA): TGTGCCTGGAGTGTCTGGCCCGGACAGAGGAACACTGAAGCTTTCTTT.

This chain links TRBV5-1 with TRBJ2-2; D gene uncertain. The CDR3 sequence is 15 residues long. With 2 bases removed from V and 1 base from J, the gap between germline ends came to 9 bases. Germline V gene sequence: CDR1 SGHRS, CDR2 YFSETQ. The CDR3 nucleotides are TGCGCCAGCAGCTTTACCTATTGGAACACCGGGGAGCTGTTTTTT. As protein: CASSFTYWNTGELFF. The whole variable domain, filled in from reference TRBV5-1 and TRBJ2-2, reads KAGVTQTPRYLIKTRGQQVTLSCSPISGHRSVSWYQQTPGQGLQFLFEYFSETQRNKGNFPGRFSGRQFSNSRSEMNVSTLELGDSALYLCASSFTYWNTGELFFGEGSRLTVL.

V usage is TRBV2 and J usage is TRBJ2-7, with 13 bases matching TRBD2. This CDR3 comprises 15 residues. Germline CDR1 is SNHLY and CDR2 is FYNNEI. After removal of 6 bases from V and 4 bases from J, the junction contained 6 bases not matched to a gene. The CDR3 DNA reads as TGTGCCAGCAGAGGGACTAGCGGGATTTCTTACGAGCAGTACTTC. It is translated as CASRGTSGISYEQYF.

This rearrangement joins TRBV4-2 to TRBJ2-7; D is tentatively TRBD1 or TRBD2 (6 bases each). V lost 3 bases and J 4 bases, leaving 19 bases between the germline ends. The CDR3 has 16 residues. Looked up from germline, CDR1 is LGHNA and CDR2 is YNFKEQ. This CDR3 reads CASSQATGGHLYEQYF. The CDR3, as DNA: TGTGCCAGCAGCCAGGCCACCGGGGGACACCTATACGAGCAGTACTTC.

The chain uses TRBV30 and TRBJ1-4; perhaps TRBD1 as D (6 bases). Trimming pared 1 base from V and 3 bases from J, leaving 9 bases between. The length of the CDR3 is 14 residues. CDR1 is GTSNPN and CDR2 is SVGIG in the germline V gene (reference sequence). In DNA form, the CDR3 reads TGTGCCTGGAGTGCCCGGACAGCTAATGAAAAACTGTTTTTT. This translates into CAWSARTANEKLFF.

V is TRBV10-3 and J is TRBJ2-1; 13 bases are shared with TRBD2. Germline CDR1 and CDR2: ENHRY and SYGVKD. The CDR3 is 23 amino acids. V dropped 4 bases and J dropped 4; count of bases not matched to a gene: 25. CDR3 bases: TGTGCCATCAGTGTTTGGATGTCTCAATCTTGGACTAGCGGGAGTATAGGGTACAATGAGCAGTTCTTC. Its protein is CAISVWMSQSWTSGSIGYNEQFF.

The chain recombines TRBV5-6 with TRBJ2-7; TRBD2 is a possible D gene (6 bases). CDR1 and CDR2 from the germline V gene are SGHDT and YYEEEE. The V gene lost 2 bases and the J gene lost 7 bases, with 16 bases spanning the gap. The length of the CDR3 is 14 residues. CDR3 coding DNA: TGTGCCAGCAGCTTCGGGGGACCGATAACTGAGCAGTACTTC. Its protein product is CASSFGGPITEQYF.

This sequence joins TRBV7-9 and TRBJ2-4; possibly TRBD2 for D (5 bases). The germline gives CDR1 SEHNR, CDR2 FQNEAQ (reference sequence). Trimming shortened V by 5 bases and J by 9 bases, and 14 bases separated the two germline ends. The CDR3 has 13 residues. CDR3 amino acids: CASSPQDRGIQYF. For the CDR3, the DNA is TGTGCCAGCAGCCCTCAAGACCGGGGCATTCAGTACTTC. Using reference TRBV7-9 and TRBJ2-4 for the parts outside the CDR3, the full variable domain is DTGVSQNPRHKITKRGQNVTFRCDPISEHNRLYWYRQTLGQGPEFLTYFQNEAQLEKSRLLSDRFSAERPKGSFSTLEIQRTEQGDSAMYLCASSPQDRGIQYFGAGTRLSVL.

This clone is medium-sized. The chain is built from TRBV19 and TRBJ2-3; D possibly uses TRBD1 or TRBD2 (5 bases each). V was trimmed by 3 bases and J by 0 bases, leaving 10 bases between them. This CDR3 is built from 15 residues. CDR1 is LNHDA and CDR2 is SQIVND in the germline V gene (reference sequence). CDR3 protein: CASSIWGGSTDTQYF. DNA of the CDR3: TGTGCCAGTAGTATTTGGGGCGGGAGCACAGATACGCAGTATTTT.

The chain joins TRBV10-1 to TRBJ1-1; D is unclear. The CDR3 contains 14 residues. Trimming cost V 6 bases and J 2 bases, with 13 bases left between them. Germline lookup yields CDR1 WNHNN and CDR2 SYGVQD (reference sequence). CDR3 bases: TGCGCCAGCAGCGTACAGCCGGTTAACACTGAAGCTTTCTTT. Its protein product is CASSVQPVNTEAFF.

This sequence joins TRBV27 and TRBJ2-1; D call uncertain. Germline loops: CDR1 MNHEY, CDR2 SMNVEV (reference sequence). Trimming cost V 3 bases and J 2 bases, with 11 bases left between them. The CDR3 covers 15 residues. This CDR3 is CASSFVATPYNEQFF. CDR3 nucleotides: TGTGCCAGCAGTTTCGTCGCTACACCCTACAATGAGCAGTTCTTC.

J is TRBJ1-3 and V is TRBV7-2, with 7 bases lining up with TRBD1. This CDR3 comprises 14 residues. CDR1 is SGHTA and CDR2 is FQGNSA in the germline V gene. V was pared by 4 bases and J by 8 bases, with 8 bases of the junction left unmatched. CDR3 amino acids: CASSYISRGDTIYF. CDR3 coding DNA: TGTGCCAGCAGCTACATAAGCAGGGGGGACACCATATATTTT.

The chain recombines TRBV5-6 with TRBJ2-5; 9 bases are a match to TRBD2. V was pared by 3 bases and J by 2 bases, with 8 bases of the junction left unmatched. This CDR3 region has 16 residues. In germline, CDR1 is SGHDT, CDR2 YYEEEE. The DNA for the CDR3 is TGTGCCAGCAGCTATACTAGCGGGCGAATACAAGAGACCCAGTACTTC. Translating gives CASSYTSGRIQETQYF.

The rearrangement joins TRBV30 to TRBJ2-7; D unresolved. The CDR3 sequence is 13 residues long. CDR1 is GTSNPN and CDR2 is SVGIG in the germline V gene (reference sequence). With 5 bases removed from V and 0 bases from J, the gap between germline ends came to 11 bases. The CDR3 nucleotides are TGTGCCTGGGCCGTTTTAAGCTCCTACGAGCAGTACTTC. Protein: CAWAVLSSYEQYF.